These T cell receptor beta chains were read from a single sample in a study of blood T cell repertoires in COVID-19. The table came from immunoSEQ multiplex PCR; TCRdb's copy has only in-frame clones and leaves some out. This table holds 410,000 or so clones, approximately 91% found once. The sample consisted of peripheral blood. These receptors were taken from a woman aged 35 to 49 with COVID-19, enrolled during active disease. Each CDR3 is given with its conserved first and last residue. D genes are given only for firm matches. Size is stated for part of the rows, as once, few or many counts, or as a class when the clone is expanded.

J gene | V gene | clone size | D gene | CDR3 protein | CDR3 DNA
TRBJ1-3 | TRBV6-6 | . | TRBD1 | CASSLMTGAGNTIYF | TGTGCCAGCAGTTTAATGACAGGGGCTGGAAACACCATATATTTT
TRBJ2-7 | TRBV3-1/TRBV3-2 | once | . | CASSGREQYF | TGTGCCAGCAGCGGGCGCGAGCAGTACTTC
TRBJ2-6 | TRBV4-3 | . | TRBD1 | CASSQELSGTGLAGANVLTF | TGCGCCAGCAGCCAAGAACTTTCCGGGACAGGGCTCGCTGGGGCCAACGTCCTGACTTTC
TRBJ2-1 | TRBV9 | . | TRBD2 | CASSVDGRVGYNEQFF | TGTGCCAGCAGCGTAGATGGGAGGGTTGGCTACAATGAGCAGTTCTTC
TRBJ1-1 | TRBV6-2/TRBV6-3 | . | TRBD1 | CASSYPGGKTEAFF | TGTGCCAGCAGTTATCCAGGGGGCAAAACTGAAGCTTTCTTT
TRBJ2-5 | TRBV9 | . | . | CASSANRGRETQYF | TGTGCCAGCAGCGCCAACCGGGGTCGGGAGACCCAGTACTTC
TRBJ2-7 | TRBV7-2 | . | TRBD2 | CASSPILAGVSYEQYF | TGTGCCAGCAGCCCGATACTAGCGGGAGTCTCCTACGAGCAGTACTTC
TRBJ1-4 | TRBV18 | . | TRBD1 | CASSPPTGGGEKLFF | TGTGCCAGCTCTCCCCCGACAGGGGGGGGTGAAAAACTGTTTTTT
TRBJ1-3 | TRBV6-2/TRBV6-3 | . | . | CASSYGGSSGNTIYF | TGTGCCAGCAGTTACGGCGGCAGCTCTGGAAACACCATATATTTT
TRBJ2-5 | TRBV5-1 | . | TRBD1 | CASSTGQAQETQYF | TGCGCCAGCAGCACCGGACAGGCCCAAGAGACCCAGTACTTC
TRBJ1-1 | TRBV27 | . | . | CASSPPRLSGNTEAFF | TGTGCCAGCAGTCCTCCGCGTTTATCAGGGAACACTGAAGCTTTCTTT
TRBJ2-7 | TRBV19 | . | TRBD1 | CAGWDRGNYEQYF | TGTGCCGGCTGGGACAGGGGGAACTACGAGCAGTACTTC
TRBJ2-3 | TRBV19 | . | TRBD2 | CASSIVWLAGGVVPTDTQYF | TGTGCCAGTAGTATAGTATGGCTAGCGGGAGGTGTGGTTCCGACAGATACGCAGTATTTT
TRBJ2-2 | TRBV9 | . | TRBD2 | CASSVVSGASGTGELFF | TGTGCCAGCAGCGTGGTTAGCGGGGCCTCGGGGACCGGGGAGCTGTTTTTT
TRBJ2-5 | TRBV7-9 | . | . | CASSLVPGQETQYF | TGTGCCAGCAGCTTAGTTCCAGGACAAGAGACCCAGTACTTC
TRBJ2-7 | TRBV27 | . | TRBD2 | CASTHLGRGTYEQYF | TGTGCCAGCACCCATCTGGGGAGGGGCACCTACGAGCAGTACTTC
TRBJ2-1 | TRBV5-1 | . | TRBD1 | CASSLEGQGSNEQFF | TGCGCCAGCAGCTTGGAGGGACAGGGGTCGAATGAGCAGTTCTTC
TRBJ2-5 | TRBV13 | . | . | CASSLYETQYF | TGTGCCAGCAGCTTATATGAGACCCAGTACTTC
TRBJ2-7 | TRBV18 | . | TRBD1 | CASSPGGQGFYEQYF | TGTGCCAGCTCACCTGGTGGACAGGGATTCTACGAGCAGTACTTC
TRBJ1-5 | TRBV7-9 | . | TRBD1 | CASSLTITGDQPQHF | TGTGCCAGCAGCTTAACAATTACAGGGGATCAGCCCCAGCATTTT
TRBJ1-2 | TRBV24-1 | . | . | CATSDAGKGYTF | TGTGCCACCAGTGACGCAGGGAAGGGCTACACCTTC
TRBJ1-4 | TRBV9 | . | TRBD1 | CASSVGRGRLKLFF | TGTGCCAGCAGCGTAGGCAGGGGGCGCTTAAAACTGTTTTTT
TRBJ1-5 | TRBV7-3 | . | . | CASSLAGPLNQPQHF | TGTGCCAGCAGCTTAGCAGGGCCTCTCAATCAGCCCCAGCATTTT
TRBJ2-7 | TRBV5-4 | . | TRBD2 | CASSLGGGQAYEQYF | TGTGCCAGCAGCTTGGGCGGGGGGCAGGCCTACGAGCAGTACTTC
TRBJ2-7 | TRBV27 | few | . | CASSYDLTESSYEQYF | TGTGCCAGCTCCTACGACCTGACGGAGAGCTCCTACGAGCAGTACTTC
TRBJ2-5 | TRBV28 | . | . | CASSFQGGETQYF | TGTGCCAGCAGTTTCCAGGGAGGAGAGACCCAGTACTTC
TRBJ2-2 | TRBV12-3/TRBV12-4 | . | . | CASSTQGPGELFF | TGTGCCAGCAGTACCCAGGGTCCCGGGGAGCTGTTTTTT
TRBJ1-1 | TRBV6-6 | . | . | CASSYYWSTEAFF | TGTGCCAGCAGTTACTATTGGAGCACTGAAGCTTTCTTT
TRBJ1-1 | TRBV28 | . | TRBD1 | CASSSDRGNTEAFF | TGTGCCAGCAGTTCCGACAGGGGGAACACTGAAGCTTTCTTT
TRBJ1-1 | TRBV10-3 | . | TRBD1 | CAISRAGGLTEAFF | TGTGCCATCAGTAGGGCAGGGGGCCTGACTGAAGCTTTCTTT
TRBJ2-3 | TRBV7-9 | . | TRBD1 | CASSLADRGSTDTQYF | TGTGCCAGCAGCTTAGCGGACAGGGGATCCACAGATACGCAGTATTTT
TRBJ2-2 | TRBV3-1/TRBV3-2 | . | . | CASSQAFVAGELFF | TGTGCCAGCAGCCAAGCTTTTGTTGCCGGGGAGCTGTTTTTT